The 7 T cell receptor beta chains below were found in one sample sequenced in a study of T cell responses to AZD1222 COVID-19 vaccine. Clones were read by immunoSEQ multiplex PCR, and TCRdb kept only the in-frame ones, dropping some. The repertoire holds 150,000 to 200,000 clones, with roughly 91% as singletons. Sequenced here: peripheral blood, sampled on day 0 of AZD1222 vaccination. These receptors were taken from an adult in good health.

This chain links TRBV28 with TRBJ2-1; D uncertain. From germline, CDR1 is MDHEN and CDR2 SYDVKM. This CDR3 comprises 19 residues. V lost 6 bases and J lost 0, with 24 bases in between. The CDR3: CASRGRHIGTLSSYNEQFF. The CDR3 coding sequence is TGTGCCAGCAGGGGCCGGCACATCGGTACTCTGAGCTCCTACAATGAGCAGTTCTTC.

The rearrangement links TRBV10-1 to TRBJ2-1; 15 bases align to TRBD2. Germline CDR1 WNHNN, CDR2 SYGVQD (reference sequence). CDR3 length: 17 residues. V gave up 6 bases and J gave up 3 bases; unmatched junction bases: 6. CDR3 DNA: TGCGCCAGCAGCCGGGGACTAGCGGGAGGTCGCTACAATGAGCAGTTCTTC. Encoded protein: CASSRGLAGGRYNEQFF.

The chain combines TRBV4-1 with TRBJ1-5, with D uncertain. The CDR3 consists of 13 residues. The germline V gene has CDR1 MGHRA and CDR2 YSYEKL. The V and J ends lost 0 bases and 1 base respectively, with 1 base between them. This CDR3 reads CASSQDSNQPQHF. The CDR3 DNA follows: TGCGCCAGCAGCCAAGACAGCAATCAGCCCCAGCATTTT.

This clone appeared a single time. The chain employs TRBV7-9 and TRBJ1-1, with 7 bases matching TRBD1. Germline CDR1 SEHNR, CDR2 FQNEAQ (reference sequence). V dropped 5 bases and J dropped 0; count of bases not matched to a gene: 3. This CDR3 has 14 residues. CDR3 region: CASSHDRVNTEAFF. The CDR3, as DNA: TGTGCCAGCAGCCATGACAGGGTGAACACTGAAGCTTTCTTT.

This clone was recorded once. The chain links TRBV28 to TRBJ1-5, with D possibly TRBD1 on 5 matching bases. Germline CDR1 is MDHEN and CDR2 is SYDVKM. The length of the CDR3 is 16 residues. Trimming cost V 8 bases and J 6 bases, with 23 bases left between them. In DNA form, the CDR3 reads TGTGCCAGCTCCCCCCCGGGCGGGGGAGGAGGTCAGCCCCAGCATTTT. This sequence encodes CASSPPGGGGGQPQHF.

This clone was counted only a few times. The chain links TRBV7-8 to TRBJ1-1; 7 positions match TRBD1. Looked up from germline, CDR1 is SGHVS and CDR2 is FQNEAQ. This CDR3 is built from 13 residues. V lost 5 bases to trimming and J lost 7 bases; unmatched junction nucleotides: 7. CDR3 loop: CASSPGGAREAFF. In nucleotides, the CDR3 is TGTGCCAGCAGCCCAGGGGGGGCCCGTGAAGCTTTCTTT.

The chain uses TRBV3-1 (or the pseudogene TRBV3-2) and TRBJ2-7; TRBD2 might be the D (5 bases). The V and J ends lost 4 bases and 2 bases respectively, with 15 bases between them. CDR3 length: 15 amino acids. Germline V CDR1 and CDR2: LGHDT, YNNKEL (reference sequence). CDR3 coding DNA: TGTGCCAGCAGCCCTGGGCGGGTCCCCCCCTACGAGCAGTACTTC. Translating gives CASSPGRVPPYEQYF.